What follows describes a single T cell receptor (beta chain). The antigen this receptor binds is unknown. These data are taken from a study of cytomegalovirus exposure and HLA in healthy donors (dated by TCRdb to about 2017). Looking at the study overall: An earlier analysis of roughly 500 of the donors reported approximately 300 Gb of sequence data and 117 million unique TCR beta sequences obtained from around 170 million T cells. An early release covering about 600 HLA-typed donors comprised about 310 gigabases of sequencing data and tens of millions of unique TCR sequences. Among the approximately 400 genotyped donors, around 81% belonged to the genetic ancestry cluster associated with self-reported Caucasian donors. The study aimed to test whether cataloging public T cell receptors could reveal signatures of past pathogen exposure. The study used immunosequencing to profile the T cell repertoires of 666 subjects and linked those repertoires to cytomegalovirus serostatus. Besides the first cohort of 666 subjects, a separate validation cohort made up of 120 or so different subjects was used. To predict cytomegalovirus infection status, the study brought together high-throughput TCR immunosequencing, statistical association of individual TCRs with disease status, and machine learning. In a later analysis, previously published TCR beta repertoires from some 640 donors were re-analyzed and high-resolution HLA genotyping was added so that TCR occurrence patterns could be studied. The later analysis used no new phenotypic data to find candidate immune exposures, relying instead on TCR beta sequences and their occurrence across donors. An earlier analysis of 587 of the donors applied high-throughput TCR beta sequencing to assess whether each TCR beta V gene segment acted as functional or pseudogenic. Donor age, sex, ethnicity and CMV serostatus were collected together with the repertoire data. A later genetic analysis took genome-wide SNP genotypes for 398 of the 666 donors and used that subset as a discovery cohort. All discovery cohort repertoires had been generated using a single sequencing platform. HLA typing covered class I and class II loci at four-digit resolution. Typing coverage differed by locus: A, B, C, DRB1 and DQB1 were typed in roughly 629-630 donors, DQA1 in approximately 520, DPA1 in some 570, and DPB1 in about 450. Roughly five DR-DQ haplotypes were handled as single units for association and clustering because linkage in the cohort was strong. Across around 400 genotyped donors of the cohort, an average of about 250,000 unique TCR beta nucleotide sequences per donor were sequenced, and 15% to 20% of those sequences were non-productive.

The junction shows trimming of 6 bases on V and 1 base on J, and the gene matches do not reach 1 base of it. The CDR3, from cysteine to phenylalanine, totals 14 residues. Only the CDR3 DNA stays, 42 bases, in frame from base 1. The germline V gene (reference sequence) provides CDR1 MNHEY and CDR2 SMNVEV. The library came from the immunoSEQ multiplex PCR assay. A mixture of 60 forward primers for TCR Vbeta segments and 13 reverse primers for TCR Jbeta segments was used in the multiplex PCR. The CDR3 region of rearranged TCR beta genes was amplified from genomic DNA with a multiplex PCR assay. The Illumina HiSeq System was used to sequence the amplified TCR beta libraries as 87-base-pair reads. In the authors' own workflow: A later analysis counted tens of millions of unique TCR beta chains across the 700 or so repertoires, and about 10 million of these chains were shared by at least two donors. Raw reads were error-corrected and collapsed into unique sequences with a nearest-neighbor algorithm that merged closely related sequences to remove PCR and sequencing errors. V, D and J gene segments were assigned by aligning CDR3 sequences to IMGT reference sequences. For a sequence to be retained, a match of at least six nucleotides was required to both a V gene segment and a J gene segment. Rearrangements were called productive when the CDR3 lacked stop codons and stayed in frame with V and J; all others were non-productive. Following IMGT convention, CDR3 was defined as the stretch from the second conserved V-encoded cysteine up to the conserved J-encoded phenylalanine. In an earlier analysis of around 600 of the donors, sequences lacking an unambiguous match to a single V gene segment were excluded. An earlier analysis of fewer than 750 of the donors classified V segments as functional when productive rearrangements were above 56.7% and as segregating when the standard deviation between donors was above 5%. A statistical classification framework was developed to diagnose cytomegalovirus status using the catalog of TCR beta chain sequences. In a later analysis, V and J genes were assigned by comparing TCR nucleotide sequences against IMGT/GENE-DB human TR gene sequences. A later analysis assigned CDR3 sequences and most-parsimonious VDJ recombination scenarios with the TCRdist pipeline. A later analysis defined each TCR beta chain by its CDR3 amino acid sequence plus V-gene family, and excluded reads lacking a unique V-gene family. As a way to deal with suspected cross-contamination and a sequencing artifact, a later analysis dropped approximately 570 nucleotide sequences that were highly shared and had low generation probability. In a later analysis, a clonal expansion index was calculated for each public chain from normalized within-repertoire ranks of inferred template counts. Generation probabilities in a later analysis came from a VDJ recombination model fitted to out-of-frame rearrangements, and those results were checked against IGoR. In a later analysis, hypergeometric tests were used to score TCR-TCR, TCR-HLA and TCR-CMV co-occurrence, with a repertoire-size bias correction applied to TCR pairs. A later analysis estimated false discovery rates by permuting HLA or CMV assignments 20 times. In a later analysis, co-occurring TCRs were grouped with DBSCAN, and TCRdist sequence similarity was added when clustering was performed within HLA-allele-positive subsets. Repertoires with fewer than 30,000 or more than 120,000 public chains were left out of co-occurrence clustering, as were five repertoires with anomalous nucleotide sharing. TCRdb obtained this table from immuneACCESS and retained in-frame rearrangements with V and J assigned. These tables miss some clones; where compared with another copy, unresolved V genes account for less than half of the shortfall, and the remainder is unexplained. V, J and clone size were drawn from that table, and D and trimming were deduced from the DNA. The table for this sample records around 130,000 clones. The top ten constitute roughly 2% of the sample.

The paper's findings and limits, for the study overall: V-gene and J-gene trimming of TCR beta chains was associated with a missense DCLRE1C variant in a later genetic analysis, and the association was replicated in an independent cohort. The classifier was reported to diagnose cytomegalovirus status with high specificity and sensitivity in both the original cohort and the validation cohort. In a later analysis, HLA-associated TCR beta chains were found to be more clonally expanded and to have lower generation probabilities than equally common non-associated chains. The study gave a list of about 150 TCR beta chains associated with cytomegalovirus. Linkage disequilibrium might explain the correlated functional status among segregating V segments, but an unknown experimental factor could not be excluded. Most TCR sequences were seen in very few donors, while some public TCRs were found in many individuals. When HLA alleles, especially DR and DQ, strongly co-occurred, TCR associations were difficult to assign to individual alleles. In an earlier analysis of about 540 of the donors, most TCR beta V segments were observed in productive rearrangements about 87% or about 30% of the time, broadly matching IMGT annotations. According to a later analysis, TCR association rates differed among HLA loci, with DRB1 alleles showing the most associated TCRs and HLA-C alleles showing the fewest. At a false discovery rate of 0.05, a later analysis linked some 18,000 TCR beta sequences to specific HLA alleles. According to the authors, the approach could potentially be generalized to other disease states and immunological phenotypes. Only TCR beta chains were sequenced in this cohort, and the absence of alpha or paired-chain data limited detectable features. In a later analysis, several top co-occurrence clusters were reported to appear linked to parvovirus B19, influenza, CMV and Epstein-Barr virus. Because counts were too low, some 16 rarely observed V segments, including chromosome 9 orphons, were excluded from the earlier analysis of 587 of the donors. Some IMGT-functional V segments, including TRBV6-2 and TRBV6-3, could not be distinguished by the 87-base-pair reads and were therefore excluded. According to a later genetic analysis, donors in an Asian-associated ancestry cluster had fewer N-insertions in productive TCRs than the approximately 630-donor mean. A cluster of highly shared sequence variants was judged likely to be a technical artifact of the sequencing pipeline. For the cohort, immune exposure information was limited to CMV serostatus. Because some donors lacked HLA typing at each locus, the association tests relied only on the typed subset. Most CMV-associated TCR beta chains appeared to be HLA-restricted in a later analysis, and the HLA associations seemed to be driven largely by CMV exposure. Sequencing depth was assumed to be roughly uniform across donors in the presence/absence analyses, though that assumption may not hold. Three of the identified cytomegalovirus-associated TCR beta chains were confirmed in vitro to be specific for cytomegalovirus antigens. A further reported finding was that TCR beta sequences accurately predicted the HLA-A and HLA-B alleles for most subjects in the first cohort.

The cohort comprised more than 550 healthy bone marrow donors. All cohort members were sampled while nominally healthy, although unrecorded immune exposures were likely present. The donor tested CMV seronegative, placing the donor among the 352 seronegative members of the cohort. Every donor gave a peripheral blood sample, and the peripheral blood mononuclear cells from that sample were used for TCR beta sequencing. The Qiagen DNeasy Blood Extraction Kit was used to extract genomic DNA from the blood cell samples. This receptor was identified in an older woman in good health and CMV-seronegative. This chain is built from TRBV27 and TRBJ2-2; TRBD2 fits 8 bases in the junction. The sample comprised PBMCs. The CDR3 loop reads CASRLAVNTGELFF. The DNA is TGTGCCAGCAGACTAGCGGTGAACACCGGGGAGCTGTTTTTT.